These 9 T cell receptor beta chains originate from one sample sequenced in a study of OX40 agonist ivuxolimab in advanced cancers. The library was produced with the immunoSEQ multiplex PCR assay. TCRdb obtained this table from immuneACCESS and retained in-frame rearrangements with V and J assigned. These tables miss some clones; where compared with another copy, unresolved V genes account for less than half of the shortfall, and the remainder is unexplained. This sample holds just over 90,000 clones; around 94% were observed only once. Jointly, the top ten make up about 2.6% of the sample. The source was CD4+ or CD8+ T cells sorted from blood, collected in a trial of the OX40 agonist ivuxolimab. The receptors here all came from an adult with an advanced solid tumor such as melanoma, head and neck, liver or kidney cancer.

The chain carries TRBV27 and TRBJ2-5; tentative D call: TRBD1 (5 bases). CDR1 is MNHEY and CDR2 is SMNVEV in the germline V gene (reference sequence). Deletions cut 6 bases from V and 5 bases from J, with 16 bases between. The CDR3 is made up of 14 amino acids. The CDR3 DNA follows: TGTGCCAGCAGATATTTTACAGGTTCGGAGACCCAGTACTTC. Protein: CASRYFTGSETQYF.

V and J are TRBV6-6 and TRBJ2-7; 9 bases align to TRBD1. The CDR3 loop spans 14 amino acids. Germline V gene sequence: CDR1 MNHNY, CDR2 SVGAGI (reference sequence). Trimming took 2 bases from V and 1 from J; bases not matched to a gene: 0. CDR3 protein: CASSYDRGSYEQYF. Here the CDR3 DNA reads TGTGCCAGCAGTTACGACAGGGGGTCCTACGAGCAGTACTTC.

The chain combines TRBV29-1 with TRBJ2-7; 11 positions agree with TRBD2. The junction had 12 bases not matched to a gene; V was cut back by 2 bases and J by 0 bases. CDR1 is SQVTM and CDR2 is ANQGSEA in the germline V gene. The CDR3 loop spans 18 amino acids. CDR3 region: CSVESQGLAGASSYEQYF. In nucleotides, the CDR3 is TGCAGCGTTGAATCACAAGGACTAGCGGGTGCTAGCTCCTACGAGCAGTACTTC.

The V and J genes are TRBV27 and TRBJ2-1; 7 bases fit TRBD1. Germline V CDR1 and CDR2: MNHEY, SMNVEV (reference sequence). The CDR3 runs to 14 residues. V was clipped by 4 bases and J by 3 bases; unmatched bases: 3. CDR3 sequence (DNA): TGTGCCAGCAGTTCACAGGGGCTCTACAATGAGCAGTTCTTC. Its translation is CASSSQGLYNEQFF.

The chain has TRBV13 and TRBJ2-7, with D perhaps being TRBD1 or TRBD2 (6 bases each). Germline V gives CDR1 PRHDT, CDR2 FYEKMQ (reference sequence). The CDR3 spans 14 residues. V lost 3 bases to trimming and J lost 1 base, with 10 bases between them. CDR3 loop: CASSLGGASYEQYF. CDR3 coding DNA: TGTGCCAGCAGCTTGGGGGGCGCATCCTACGAGCAGTACTTC.

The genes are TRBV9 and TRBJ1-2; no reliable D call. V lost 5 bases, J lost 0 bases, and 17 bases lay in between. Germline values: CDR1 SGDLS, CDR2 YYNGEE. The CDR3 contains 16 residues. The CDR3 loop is CASSASLILSNYGYTF. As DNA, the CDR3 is TGTGCCAGCAGTGCCTCACTGATATTGTCTAACTATGGCTACACCTTC.

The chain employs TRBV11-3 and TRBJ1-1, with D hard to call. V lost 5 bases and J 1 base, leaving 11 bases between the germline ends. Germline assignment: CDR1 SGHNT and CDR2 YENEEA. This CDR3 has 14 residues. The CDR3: CASSTGRPNTEAFF. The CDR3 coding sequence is TGTGCCAGCAGCACCGGGCGGCCGAACACTGAAGCTTTCTTT.

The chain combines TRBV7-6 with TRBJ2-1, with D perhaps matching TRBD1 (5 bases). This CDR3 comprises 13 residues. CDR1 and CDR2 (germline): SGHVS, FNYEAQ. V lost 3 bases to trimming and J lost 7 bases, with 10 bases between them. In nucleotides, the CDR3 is TGTGCCAGCAGCTTGGGGCCCGGAAATGAGCAGTTCTTC. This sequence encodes CASSLGPGNEQFF. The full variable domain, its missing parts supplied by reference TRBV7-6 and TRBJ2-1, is GAGVSQSPRYKVTKRGQDVALRCDPISGHVSLYWYRQALGQGPEFLTYFNYEAQQDKSGLPNDRFSAERPEGSISTLTIQRTEQRDSAMYRCASSLGPGNEQFFGPGTRLTVL.

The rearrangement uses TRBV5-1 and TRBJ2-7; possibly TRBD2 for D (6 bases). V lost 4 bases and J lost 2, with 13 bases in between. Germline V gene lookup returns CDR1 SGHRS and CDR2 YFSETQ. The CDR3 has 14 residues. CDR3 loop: CASSPRDSTYEQYF. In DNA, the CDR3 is TGCGCCAGCAGCCCCCGGGACTCGACCTACGAGCAGTACTTC.